The 20 T cell receptor beta chains below come from one sample, sequenced in a study of neoadjuvant anti-PD-1 for oral cavity cancer. This sample's time point: after neoadjuvant nivolumab, at surgical resection. Repertoires were generated with immunoSEQ multiplex PCR, while TCRdb's copy carries only in-frame clones and drops some. The sample has 14,000 or so clones; around three quarters are singletons. Sequenced here: PBMCs, sampled after nivolumab (anti-PD-1) treatment. The source of these receptors is a person aged 40-85 years with oral cavity squamous cell carcinoma.

CDR3 nucleotide sequence: TGCGCCAGCAGCCAAGAGGGGCAGAGTAATCAGCCCCAGCATTTT. Amino acids: CASSQEGQSNQPQHF. The V call is TRBV4-1, the J call TRBJ1-5; D possibly corresponds to TRBD1 (5 bases). The CDR3 has 15 residues. Trimming stripped 0 bases from V and 4 bases from J, with 10 bases between. Germline assignment: CDR1 MGHRA and CDR2 YSYEKL.

V usage is TRBV11-2 and J usage is TRBJ2-3, with a possible D match to TRBD2 (5 bases). In germline, CDR1 is SGHAT, CDR2 FQNNGV. V was trimmed by 1 base and J by 1 base, leaving 18 bases between them. The CDR3 has 18 amino acids. CDR3 sequence (DNA): TGTGCCAGCAGCTTAGGAACCCTAGCCTCACACCGCACAGATACGCAGTATTTT. This gives the protein CASSLGTLASHRTDTQYF.

The chain has TRBV5-4 and TRBJ2-1; 8 positions match TRBD2. Germline assignment: CDR1 SGHNT and CDR2 YYREEE (reference sequence). The V segment lost 0 bases and the J segment 4 bases; nucleotides outside the gene matches: 3. The CDR3 has 15 residues. Written as DNA, the CDR3 is TGTGCCAGCAGCTTGGAGCTAGCGGGTTACAATGAGCAGTTCTTC. This codes for CASSLELAGYNEQFF.

The chain employs TRBV7-9 and TRBJ2-3, with D perhaps matching TRBD2 (6 bases). The V gene's germline CDR1 is SEHNR and CDR2 FQNEAQ (reference sequence). V lost 6 bases and J 2 bases, leaving 18 bases between the germline ends. This CDR3 spans 16 amino acids. The CDR3 DNA sequence: TGTGCCAGCAGACAAGCGGGCCCTGGGCCCACAGATACGCAGTATTTT. Translation gives CASRQAGPGPTDTQYF.

The J gene is TRBJ1-1, the V gene TRBV29-1; the D is unclear. V was clipped by 5 bases and J by 2 bases, with 6 bases between them. Germline loops: CDR1 SQVTM, CDR2 ANQGSEA. This CDR3 spans 11 amino acids. CDR3 sequence (DNA): TGCAGCGTTAGGGATAACACTGAAGCTTTCTTT. Its translation is CSVRDNTEAFF.

The sample holds one count of this clone. The V gene is TRBV7-8, the J gene TRBJ2-3; no firm D call. CDR3 size: 11 residues. Trimming shortened V by 1 base and J by 6 bases, and 2 bases separated the two germline ends. Germline V lookup: CDR1 SGHVS, CDR2 FQNEAQ. DNA for the CDR3: TGTGCCAGCAGCTTAGACGATACGCAGTATTTT. This translates into CASSLDDTQYF.

V is TRBV30 and J is TRBJ1-3; D gene uncertain. The CDR3 extends over 13 amino acids. Germline V gene sequence: CDR1 GTSNPN, CDR2 SVGIG (reference sequence). Trimming pared 0 bases from V and 2 bases from J, leaving 5 bases between. CDR3 coding DNA: TGTGCCTGGAGTGTTCTAACTGGAAACACCATATATTTT. Translated: CAWSVLTGNTIYF.

The gene calls are TRBV21-1 and TRBJ1-5; the table gives TRBD1 as D, unverified against the DNA. TRBV21-1 constitutes a pseudogene. The CDR3 covers 20 residues. The CDR3 coding sequence is TGTGCCAGCAGCAAAGGGGGTGTCAGGGGGCGGTCTAATAGCAATCAGCCCCAGCATTTT. As protein: CASSKGGVRGRSNSNQPQHF.

The chain carries TRBV7-8 and TRBJ2-2; 11 nucleotides align to TRBD1. Per germline, CDR1 SGHVS and CDR2 FQNEAQ. The CDR3 totals 15 residues. J gave up 6 bases and V 5 bases, and 5 bases lay outside the gene matches. CDR3 amino acids: CASSPDRGQSGELFF. The CDR3 nucleotides read TGTGCCAGCAGCCCGGACAGGGGGCAGTCCGGGGAGCTGTTTTTT.

This clone was observed a single time. The V gene is TRBV30, the J gene TRBJ2-1; no reliable D call. The CDR3 contains 10 residues. Germline-derived CDR1 and CDR2 are GTSNPN and SVGIG (reference sequence). Trimming took 0 bases from V and 9 from J, leaving 3 bases between them. The CDR3 protein is CAWSVGEQFF. For the CDR3, the DNA is TGTGCCTGGAGTGTCGGTGAGCAGTTCTTC.

The chain combines TRBV5-1 with TRBJ2-7; D remains unclear. V was cut by 4 bases and J by 7 bases, with 21 bases left in between. Germline values: CDR1 SGHRS, CDR2 YFSETQ. CDR3 size: 15 residues. The CDR3 sequence is CASSHTSGGPREQYF. CDR3 nucleotide sequence: TGCGCCAGCAGCCATACCAGTGGTGGACCCAGGGAGCAGTACTTC.

This clone was seen once. This sample also contains other DNA sequences that code for the same CDR3. The chain has TRBV30 and TRBJ1-2, with D tentatively TRBD1 (6 bases). Deletions cut 3 bases from V and 8 bases from J, with 7 bases between. The germline CDR1 and CDR2 sequences are GTSNPN and SVGIG (reference sequence). CDR3 length: 10 residues. DNA for the CDR3: TGTGCCTGGAGGAGGGGGGGCTACACCTTC. Protein product: CAWRRGGYTF. Full variable domain (outside the CDR3, taken from reference TRBV30 and TRBJ1-2): SQTIHQWPATLVQPVGSPLSLECTVEGTSNPNLYWYRQAAGRGLQLLFYSVGIGQISSEVPQNLSASRPQDRQFILSSKKLLLSDSGFYLCAWRRGGYTFGSGTRLTVV.

V usage is TRBV9 and J usage is TRBJ1-2; D unclear. This CDR3 spans 13 amino acids. Trimming pared 0 bases from V and 6 bases from J, leaving 9 bases between. CDR1 is SGDLS, CDR2 YYNGEE, per germline. CDR3 nucleotides: TGTGCCAGCAGCGTAGCGGAGCGTCATGGCTACACCTTC. It encodes CASSVAERHGYTF.

The V call is TRBV6-1, the J call TRBJ2-2, with a tentative D call TRBD2 (6 bases). V was shortened by 4 bases and J by 3 bases, with 12 bases between the two germline ends. Germline loops: CDR1 MNHNS, CDR2 SASEGT. The CDR3 spans 15 residues. DNA of the CDR3: TGTGCCAGCAGTGGTCCAGCGGGTCACACCGGGGAGCTGTTTTTT. Amino acid sequence: CASSGPAGHTGELFF.

This sequence joins TRBV5-1 and TRBJ2-7, with no clear D. The V end lost 2 bases, the J end lost 6 bases, and 18 bases lay between the germline ends. Germline assignment: CDR1 SGHRS and CDR2 YFSETQ. CDR3 length equals 15 residues. DNA for the CDR3: TGCGCCAGCAGCTTCACAGTTGATCTAGGTGGCGAGCAGTACTTC. As protein: CASSFTVDLGGEQYF.

The V and J genes are TRBV7-9 and TRBJ2-5; tentative D call: TRBD1 (5 bases). CDR3 length: 15 residues. Between the trimmed V and J ends, which lost 3 bases and 5 bases, there was a span of 16 bases. The germline V gene encodes CDR1 SEHNR and CDR2 FQNEAQ (reference sequence). CDR3 DNA sequence: TGTGCCAGCAGCTTCAATTCAGGGATGAGGGAGACCCAGTACTTC. It specifies CASSFNSGMRETQYF.

This sequence joins TRBV6-1 and TRBJ2-7, with D possibly matching TRBD2 (6 bases). Trimming removed 6 bases from V and 5 bases from J, with 20 bases in between. CDR1 and CDR2 (germline): MNHNS, SASEGT. The CDR3 contains 15 residues. The CDR3 protein is CASRAGRLRLDEQYF. DNA for the CDR3: TGTGCCAGCAGGGCGGGACGGCTCAGGCTGGACGAGCAGTACTTC.

CDR3: CAISRRGAFDYEQYF. CDR3 sequence (DNA): TGTGCCATCAGCCGTCGGGGGGCGTTTGATTACGAGCAGTACTTC. This sequence joins TRBV10-3 and TRBJ2-7, with D possibly TRBD2 on 7 matching bases. Deletions cut 6 bases from V and 4 bases from J, with 19 bases between. CDR3 size: 15 residues. CDR1 is ENHRY, CDR2 SYGVKD, per germline.

The chain joins TRBV9 to TRBJ2-2; 7 bases line up with TRBD2. The germline CDR1 and CDR2 sequences are SGDLS and YYNGEE. Unmatched junction bases numbered 15, after V lost 0 bases and J lost 1 base. This CDR3 has 20 residues. The CDR3 DNA sequence: TGTGCCAGCAGCGTAGCTAGTCGACTAGCAAGCGTGCTGAACACCGGGGAGCTGTTTTTT. Translated, it gives CASSVASRLASVLNTGELFF.

The rearrangement uses TRBV11-2 and TRBJ2-1; perhaps TRBD2 as D (7 bases). Germline V gene lookup returns CDR1 SGHAT and CDR2 FQNNGV. The V gene lost 1 base and the J gene lost 6 bases, with 10 bases spanning the gap. There are 14 residues in the CDR3. The CDR3 sequence: CASSLAGGSNEQFF. Here the CDR3 DNA reads TGTGCCAGCAGCTTAGCGGGGGGCTCCAATGAGCAGTTCTTC.